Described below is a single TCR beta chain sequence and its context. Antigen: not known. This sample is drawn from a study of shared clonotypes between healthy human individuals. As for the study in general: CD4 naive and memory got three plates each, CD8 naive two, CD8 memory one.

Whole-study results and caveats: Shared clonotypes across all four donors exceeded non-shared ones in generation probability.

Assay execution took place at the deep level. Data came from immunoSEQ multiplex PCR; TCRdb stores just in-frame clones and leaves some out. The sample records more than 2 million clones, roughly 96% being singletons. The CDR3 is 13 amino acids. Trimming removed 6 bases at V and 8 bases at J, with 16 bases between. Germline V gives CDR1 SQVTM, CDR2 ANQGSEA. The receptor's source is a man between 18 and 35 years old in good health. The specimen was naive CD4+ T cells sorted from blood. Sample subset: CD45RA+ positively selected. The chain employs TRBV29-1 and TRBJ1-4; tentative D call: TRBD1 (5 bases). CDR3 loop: CSVVTSRDEKLFF. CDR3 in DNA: TGCAGCGTCGTAACCTCCCGGGACGAAAAACTGTTTTTT.